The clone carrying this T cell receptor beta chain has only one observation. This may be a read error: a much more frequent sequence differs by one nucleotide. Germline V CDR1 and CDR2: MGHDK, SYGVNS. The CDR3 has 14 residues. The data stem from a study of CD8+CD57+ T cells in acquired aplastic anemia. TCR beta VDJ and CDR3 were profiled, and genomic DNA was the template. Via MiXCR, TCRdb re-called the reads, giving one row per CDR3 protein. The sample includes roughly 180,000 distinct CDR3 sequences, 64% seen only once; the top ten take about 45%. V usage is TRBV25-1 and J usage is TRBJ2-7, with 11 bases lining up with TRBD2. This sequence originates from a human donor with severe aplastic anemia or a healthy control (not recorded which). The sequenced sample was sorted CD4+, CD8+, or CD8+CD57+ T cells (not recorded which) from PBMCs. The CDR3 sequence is CASSAGTSGYEQNF. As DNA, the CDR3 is TGTGCCAGCAGCGCAGGGACTAGCGGCTACGAGCAGAACTTC.